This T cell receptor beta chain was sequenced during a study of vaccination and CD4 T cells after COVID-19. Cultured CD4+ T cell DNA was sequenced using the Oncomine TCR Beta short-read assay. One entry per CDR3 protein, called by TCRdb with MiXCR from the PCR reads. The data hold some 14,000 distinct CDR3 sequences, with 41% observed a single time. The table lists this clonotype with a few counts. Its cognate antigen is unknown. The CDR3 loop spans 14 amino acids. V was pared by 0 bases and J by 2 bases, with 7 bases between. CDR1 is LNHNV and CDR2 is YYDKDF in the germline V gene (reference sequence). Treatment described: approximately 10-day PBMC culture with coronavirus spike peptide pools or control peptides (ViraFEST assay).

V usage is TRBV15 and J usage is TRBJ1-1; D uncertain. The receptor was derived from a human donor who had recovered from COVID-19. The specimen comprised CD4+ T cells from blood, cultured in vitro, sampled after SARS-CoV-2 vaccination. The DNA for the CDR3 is TGTGCCACCAGCAGAGATACGGCTAACACTGAAGCTTTCTTT. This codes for CATSRDTANTEAFF.